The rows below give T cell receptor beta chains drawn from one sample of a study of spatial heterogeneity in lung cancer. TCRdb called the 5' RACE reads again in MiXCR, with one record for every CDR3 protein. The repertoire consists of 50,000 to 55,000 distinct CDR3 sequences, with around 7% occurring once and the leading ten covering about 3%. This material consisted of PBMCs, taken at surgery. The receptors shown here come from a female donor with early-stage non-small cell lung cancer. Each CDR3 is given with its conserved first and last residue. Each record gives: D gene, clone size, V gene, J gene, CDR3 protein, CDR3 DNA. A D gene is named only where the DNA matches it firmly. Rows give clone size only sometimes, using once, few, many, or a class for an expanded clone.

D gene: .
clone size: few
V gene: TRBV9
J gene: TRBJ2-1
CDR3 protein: CASSVADRRAYNEQFF
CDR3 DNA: TGTGCCAGCAGCGTAGCGGACCGAAGAGCCTACAATGAGCAGTTCTTC

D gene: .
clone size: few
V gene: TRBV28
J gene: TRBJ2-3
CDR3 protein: CASSSPLLSTDTQYF
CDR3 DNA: TGTGCCAGCAGTTCCCCCCTCCTTAGCACAGATACGCAGTATTTT

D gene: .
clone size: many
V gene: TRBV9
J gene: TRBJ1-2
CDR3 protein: CASSVEGIGIYGYTF
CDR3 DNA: TGTGCCAGCAGCGTCGAAGGGATCGGAATCTATGGCTACACCTTC

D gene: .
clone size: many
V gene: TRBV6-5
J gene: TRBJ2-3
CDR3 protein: CASKRQEASTDTQYF
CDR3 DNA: TGTGCCAGCAAGCGTCAAGAAGCTAGCACAGATACGCAGTATTTT

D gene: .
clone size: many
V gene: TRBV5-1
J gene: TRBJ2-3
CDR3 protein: CASSLLLEGPSDTQYF
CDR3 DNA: TGCGCCAGCAGCCTCCTCTTAGAGGGACCGTCAGATACGCAGTATTTT

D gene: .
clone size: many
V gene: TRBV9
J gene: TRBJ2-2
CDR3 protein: CASSPLPGANTGELFF
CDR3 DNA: TGTGCCAGCAGCCCCCTTCCGGGGGCTAACACCGGGGAGCTGTTTTTT

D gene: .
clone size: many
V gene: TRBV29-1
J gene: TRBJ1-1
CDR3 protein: CSVAANTEAFF
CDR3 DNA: TGCAGCGTTGCCGCGAACACTGAAGCTTTCTTT

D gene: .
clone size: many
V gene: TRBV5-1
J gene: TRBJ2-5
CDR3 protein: CASSFPGAEETQYF
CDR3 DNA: TGCGCCAGCAGCTTTCCGGGGGCCGAAGAGACCCAGTACTTC

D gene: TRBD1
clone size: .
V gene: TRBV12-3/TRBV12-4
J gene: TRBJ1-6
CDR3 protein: CASSGTGSNSPLHF
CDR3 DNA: TGTGCCAGCAGTGGGACAGGGAGCAATTCACCCCTCCACTTT

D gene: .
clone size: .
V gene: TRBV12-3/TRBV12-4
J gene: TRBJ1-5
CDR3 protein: CASSSGGNQPQHF
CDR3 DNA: TGTGCCAGCAGTTCAGGGGGCAATCAGCCCCAGCATTTT

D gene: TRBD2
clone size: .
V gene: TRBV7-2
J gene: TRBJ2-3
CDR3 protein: CASSFTSGGARDTQYF
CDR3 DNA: TGTGCCAGCAGCTTTACTAGCGGGGGGGCGAGGGATACGCAGTATTTT

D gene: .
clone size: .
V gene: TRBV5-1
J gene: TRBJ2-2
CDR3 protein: CASSLLQNTGELFF
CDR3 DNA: TGCGCCAGCAGCTTGCTACAGAACACCGGGGAGCTGTTTTTT

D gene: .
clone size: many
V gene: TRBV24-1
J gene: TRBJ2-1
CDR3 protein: CATSDLGRASYNEQFF
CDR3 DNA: TGTGCCACCAGTGATTTGGGCAGGGCCTCCTACAATGAGCAGTTCTTC

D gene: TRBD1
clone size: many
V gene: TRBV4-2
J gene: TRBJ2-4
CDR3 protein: CASSQDRGTGKNIQYF
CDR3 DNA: TGTGCCAGCAGCCAAGATCGGGGGACAGGCAAAAACATTCAGTACTTC

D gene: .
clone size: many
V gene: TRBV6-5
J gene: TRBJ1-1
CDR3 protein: CASSTGTQNTEAFF
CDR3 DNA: TGTGCCAGCAGTACCGGGACGCAGAACACTGAAGCTTTCTTT

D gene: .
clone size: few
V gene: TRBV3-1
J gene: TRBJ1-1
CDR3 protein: CASSQVPNTEAFF
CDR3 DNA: TGTGCCAGCAGCCAAGTCCCAAACACTGAAGCTTTCTTT

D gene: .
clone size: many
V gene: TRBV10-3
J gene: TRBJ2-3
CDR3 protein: CAIRLTDTSTDTQYF
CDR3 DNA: TGTGCCATCAGACTGACAGATACTAGCACAGATACGCAGTATTTT

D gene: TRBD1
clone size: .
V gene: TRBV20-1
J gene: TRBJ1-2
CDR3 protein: CSARGGQGQVYGYTF
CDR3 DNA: TGCAGTGCCCGGGGCGGACAGGGCCAGGTATATGGCTACACCTTC

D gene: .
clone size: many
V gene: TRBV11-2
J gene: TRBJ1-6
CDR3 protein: CASSASGVVNSPLHF
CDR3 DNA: TGTGCCAGCAGCGCATCAGGGGTAGTGAATTCACCCCTCCACTTT

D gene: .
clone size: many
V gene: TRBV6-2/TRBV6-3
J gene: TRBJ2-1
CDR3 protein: CASSYLGNEQFF
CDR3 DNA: TGTGCCAGCAGTTACCTGGGCAATGAGCAGTTCTTC

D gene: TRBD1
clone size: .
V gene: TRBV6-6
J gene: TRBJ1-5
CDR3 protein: CASSYYRGDQPQHF
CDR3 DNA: TGTGCCAGCAGTTACTACAGGGGCGATCAGCCCCAGCATTTT

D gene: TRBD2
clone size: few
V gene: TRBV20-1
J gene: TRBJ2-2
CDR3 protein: CSARPASGGGGTGELFF
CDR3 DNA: TGCAGTGCCCGCCCGGCTAGCGGGGGGGGAGGCACCGGGGAGCTGTTTTTT

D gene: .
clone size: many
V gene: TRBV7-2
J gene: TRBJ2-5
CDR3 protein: CASSSWRDIKETQYF
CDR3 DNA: TGTGCCAGCAGCTCATGGAGGGACATCAAAGAGACCCAGTACTTC

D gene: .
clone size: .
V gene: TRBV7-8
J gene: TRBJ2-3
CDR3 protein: CASSLDLSGPDTQYF
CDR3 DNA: TGTGCCAGCAGCTTAGACCTTAGCGGCCCAGATACGCAGTATTTT

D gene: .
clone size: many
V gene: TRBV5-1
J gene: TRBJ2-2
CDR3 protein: CASSLGQGLTGELFF
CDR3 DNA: TGCGCCAGCAGCTTGGGGCAGGGTCTCACCGGGGAGCTGTTTTTT

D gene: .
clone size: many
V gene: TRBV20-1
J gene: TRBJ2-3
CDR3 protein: CSARDPGAGTGDTQYF
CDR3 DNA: TGCAGTGCTAGAGATCCGGGGGCAGGTACGGGCGATACGCAGTATTTT

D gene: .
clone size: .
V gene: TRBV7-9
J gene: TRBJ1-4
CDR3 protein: CASSSYRPDEKLFF
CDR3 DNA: TGTGCCAGCAGCTCATATCGCCCTGATGAAAAACTGTTTTTT

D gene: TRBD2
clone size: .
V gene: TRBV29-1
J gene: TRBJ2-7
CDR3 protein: CSATLTGGMDEQYF
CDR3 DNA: TGCAGCGCCACTCTAACGGGGGGAATGGACGAGCAGTACTTC

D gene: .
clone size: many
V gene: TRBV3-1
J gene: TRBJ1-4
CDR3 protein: CASSRAMNEKLFF
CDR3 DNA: TGTGCCAGCAGTAGGGCAATGAATGAAAAACTGTTTTTT

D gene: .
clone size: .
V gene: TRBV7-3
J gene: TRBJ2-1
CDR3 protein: CAGSLTALPTNEQFF
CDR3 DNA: TGTGCCGGCAGCTTAACGGCACTCCCTACCAATGAGCAGTTCTTC

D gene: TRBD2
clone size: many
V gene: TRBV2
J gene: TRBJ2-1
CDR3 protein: CASSETRGTHYNEQFF
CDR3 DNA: TGTGCCAGCAGTGAAACGCGGGGGACCCACTACAATGAGCAGTTCTTC

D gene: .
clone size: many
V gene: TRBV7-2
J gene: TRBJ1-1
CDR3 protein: CASSQPSEAFF
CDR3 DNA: TGTGCCAGCAGCCAGCCCTCTGAAGCTTTCTTT

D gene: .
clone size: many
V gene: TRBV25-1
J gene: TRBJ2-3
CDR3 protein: CASIAAGTDTQYF
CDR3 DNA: TGTGCCAGCATAGCAGCCGGCACAGATACGCAGTATTTT

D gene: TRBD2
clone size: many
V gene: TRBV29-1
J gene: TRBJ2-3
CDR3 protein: CSVISGGGTDTQYF
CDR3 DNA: TGCAGCGTCATAAGCGGGGGCGGCACAGATACGCAGTATTTT

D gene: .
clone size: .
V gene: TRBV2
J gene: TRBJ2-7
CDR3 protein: CASSEPQGGRYEQYF
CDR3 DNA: TGTGCCAGCAGTGAACCTCAGGGGGGCAGGTACGAGCAGTACTTC

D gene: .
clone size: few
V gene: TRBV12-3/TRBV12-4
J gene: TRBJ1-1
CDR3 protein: CASTHSSTEAFF
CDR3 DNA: TGTGCCAGCACTCATAGCAGCACTGAAGCTTTCTTT

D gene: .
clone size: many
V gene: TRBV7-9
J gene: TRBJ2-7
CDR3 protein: CASSVSGNPYEQYF
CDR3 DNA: TGTGCCAGCAGCGTTAGCGGTAATCCCTACGAGCAGTACTTC

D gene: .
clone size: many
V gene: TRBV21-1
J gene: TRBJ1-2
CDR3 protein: CASSKGDSANYGYTF
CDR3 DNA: TGTGCCAGCAGCAAAGGTGACAGCGCCAACTATGGCTACACCTTC

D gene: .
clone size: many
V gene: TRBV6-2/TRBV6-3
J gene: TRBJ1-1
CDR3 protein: CASRDGNTEAFF
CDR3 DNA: TGTGCCAGCAGGGACGGTAACACTGAAGCTTTCTTT

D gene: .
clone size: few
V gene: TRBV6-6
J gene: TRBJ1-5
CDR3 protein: CASALTNQPQHF
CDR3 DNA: TGTGCCAGCGCCCTCACCAATCAGCCCCAGCATTTT

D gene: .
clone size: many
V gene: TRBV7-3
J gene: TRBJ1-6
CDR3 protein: CASSLTPDSPLHF
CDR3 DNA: TGTGCCAGCAGCTTAACCCCGGATTCACCCCTCCACTTT

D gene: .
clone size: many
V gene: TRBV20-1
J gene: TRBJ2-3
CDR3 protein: CSARQGTDTQYF
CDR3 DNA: TGCAGTGCTAGACAGGGCACAGATACGCAGTATTTT